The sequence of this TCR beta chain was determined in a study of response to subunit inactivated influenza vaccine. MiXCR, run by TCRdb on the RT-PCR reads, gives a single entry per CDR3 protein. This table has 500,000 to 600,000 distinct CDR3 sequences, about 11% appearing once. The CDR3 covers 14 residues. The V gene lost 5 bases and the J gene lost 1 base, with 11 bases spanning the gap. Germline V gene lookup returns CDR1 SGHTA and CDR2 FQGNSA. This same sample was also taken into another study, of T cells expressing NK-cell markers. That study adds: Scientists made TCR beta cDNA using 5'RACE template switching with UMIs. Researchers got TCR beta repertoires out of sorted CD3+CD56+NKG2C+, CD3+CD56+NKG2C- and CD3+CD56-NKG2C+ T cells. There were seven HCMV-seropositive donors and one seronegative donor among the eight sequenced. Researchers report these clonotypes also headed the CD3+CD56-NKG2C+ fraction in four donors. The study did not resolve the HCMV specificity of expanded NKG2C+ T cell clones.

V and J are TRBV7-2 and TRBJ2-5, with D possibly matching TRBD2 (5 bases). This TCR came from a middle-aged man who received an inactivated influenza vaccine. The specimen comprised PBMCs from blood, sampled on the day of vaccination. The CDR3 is CASSRSATQETQYF. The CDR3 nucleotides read TGTGCCAGCAGCCGTAGCGCTACCCAAGAGACCCAGTACTTC.